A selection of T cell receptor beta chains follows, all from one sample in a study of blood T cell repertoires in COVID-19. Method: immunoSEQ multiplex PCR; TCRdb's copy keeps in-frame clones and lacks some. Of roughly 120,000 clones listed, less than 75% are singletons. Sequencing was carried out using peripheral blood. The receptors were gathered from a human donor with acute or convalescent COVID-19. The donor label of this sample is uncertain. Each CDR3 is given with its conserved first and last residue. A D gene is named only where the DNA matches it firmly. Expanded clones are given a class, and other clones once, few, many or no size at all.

cdr3_aa: CASSQEWSGNTIYF
cdr3_nt: TGCGCCAGCAGCCAGGAATGGTCTGGAAACACCATATATTTT
v_call: TRBV5-1
j_call: TRBJ1-3
d_call: NA
clone_size: NA

cdr3_aa: CASSTPDRSYEQYF
cdr3_nt: TGCGCCAGCAGCACCCCGGACAGATCCTACGAGCAGTACTTC
v_call: TRBV5-1
j_call: TRBJ2-7
d_call: NA
clone_size: NA

cdr3_aa: CASSYYTGGGQPQHF
cdr3_nt: TGTGCCAGCAGTTACTATACAGGGGGCGGTCAGCCCCAGCATTTT
v_call: TRBV6-6
j_call: TRBJ1-5
d_call: TRBD1
clone_size: many

cdr3_aa: CASSFLGEQPQHF
cdr3_nt: TGTGCCAGCAGCTTCCTCGGAGAACAGCCCCAGCATTTT
v_call: TRBV5-5
j_call: TRBJ1-5
d_call: NA
clone_size: NA

cdr3_aa: CASSGREPITEAFF
cdr3_nt: TGTGCCAGCAGCGGCAGGGAACCGATCACTGAAGCTTTCTTT
v_call: TRBV9
j_call: TRBJ1-1
d_call: NA
clone_size: once

cdr3_aa: CSASGTPYSNQPQHF
cdr3_nt: TGCAGTGCTAGTGGGACACCGTATAGCAATCAGCCCCAGCATTTT
v_call: TRBV20-1
j_call: TRBJ1-5
d_call: NA
clone_size: NA

cdr3_aa: CASSVEDSYGYTF
cdr3_nt: TGTGCCAGCAGCGTAGAGGACTCCTATGGCTACACCTTC
v_call: TRBV9
j_call: TRBJ1-2
d_call: NA
clone_size: few

cdr3_aa: CASRVGGTAYGYTF
cdr3_nt: TGTGCCAGCAGAGTAGGCGGGACAGCTTATGGCTACACCTTC
v_call: TRBV5-4
j_call: TRBJ1-2
d_call: TRBD1
clone_size: NA

cdr3_aa: CASKGINVAGGAFF
cdr3_nt: TGTGCCAGCAAGGGTATCAATGTGGCAGGGGGAGCTTTCTTT
v_call: TRBV6-5
j_call: TRBJ1-1
d_call: TRBD1
clone_size: NA

cdr3_aa: CASSFGTGVEQYF
cdr3_nt: TGTGCCAGCAGTTTCGGGACAGGGGTCGAGCAGTACTTC
v_call: TRBV27
j_call: TRBJ2-7
d_call: TRBD1
clone_size: NA

cdr3_aa: CASSTQTGGGTDTQYF
cdr3_nt: TGCGCCAGCAGCACCCAAACAGGGGGGGGCACAGATACGCAGTATTTT
v_call: TRBV5-1
j_call: TRBJ2-3
d_call: NA
clone_size: NA

cdr3_aa: CASSSLVLAGPYGYTF
cdr3_nt: TGTGCCAGCAGCTCTTTGGTTTTGGCTGGCCCCTATGGCTACACCTTC
v_call: TRBV6-6
j_call: TRBJ1-2
d_call: NA
clone_size: NA

cdr3_aa: CASSSTRGTRVYNEQFF
cdr3_nt: TGTGCCAGCAGCTCCACCCGCGGGACTCGAGTCTACAATGAGCAGTTCTTC
v_call: TRBV7-2
j_call: TRBJ2-1
d_call: NA
clone_size: NA

cdr3_aa: CASSLGGNGVEAFF
cdr3_nt: TGTGCCAGCAGCTTAGGGGGTAACGGGGTCGAAGCTTTCTTT
v_call: TRBV11-2
j_call: TRBJ1-1
d_call: NA
clone_size: NA

cdr3_aa: CASSRESRTGELFF
cdr3_nt: TGTGCCAGTAGCAGGGAATCCCGCACCGGGGAGCTGTTTTTT
v_call: TRBV19
j_call: TRBJ2-2
d_call: NA
clone_size: NA

cdr3_aa: CASSEFSGNYGYTF
cdr3_nt: TGTGCCAGCAGTGAGTTTTCAGGCAACTATGGCTACACCTTC
v_call: TRBV2
j_call: TRBJ1-2
d_call: NA
clone_size: NA

cdr3_aa: CASGSRLTGFTEAFF
cdr3_nt: TGTGCTAGTGGTTCTCGGCTCACAGGGTTCACTGAAGCTTTCTTT
v_call: TRBV12-5
j_call: TRBJ1-1
d_call: NA
clone_size: few

cdr3_aa: CAWSVRLAHNEQFF
cdr3_nt: TGTGCCTGGAGTGTACGTCTAGCGCACAATGAGCAGTTCTTC
v_call: TRBV30
j_call: TRBJ2-1
d_call: NA
clone_size: few

cdr3_aa: CASSIRGRGSNQPQHF
cdr3_nt: TGTGCCAGTAGTATCAGGGGGCGGGGGAGCAATCAGCCCCAGCATTTT
v_call: TRBV19
j_call: TRBJ1-5
d_call: TRBD1
clone_size: few

cdr3_aa: CASSYSSGVNYEQYF
cdr3_nt: TGTGCCAGCAGCTACTCTAGCGGGGTGAATTACGAGCAGTACTTC
v_call: TRBV7-9
j_call: TRBJ2-7
d_call: TRBD2
clone_size: NA

cdr3_aa: CASMPTGLSNYGYTF
cdr3_nt: TGTGCCAGCATGCCTACAGGGCTCTCTAACTATGGCTACACCTTC
v_call: TRBV6-6
j_call: TRBJ1-2
d_call: NA
clone_size: NA

cdr3_aa: CASSFEITGGSGNTIYF
cdr3_nt: TGTGCCAGCAGCTTTGAGATTACAGGGGGCTCTGGAAACACCATATATTTT
v_call: TRBV7-2
j_call: TRBJ1-3
d_call: TRBD1
clone_size: few

cdr3_aa: CASSQLDIVTYNEQFF
cdr3_nt: TGCGCCAGCAGCCAACTGGACATCGTTACCTACAATGAGCAGTTCTTC
v_call: TRBV4-1
j_call: TRBJ2-1
d_call: NA
clone_size: NA

cdr3_aa: CAWSVLGLYGYTF
cdr3_nt: TGTGCCTGGAGTGTACTAGGACTCTATGGCTACACCTTC
v_call: TRBV30
j_call: TRBJ1-2
d_call: NA
clone_size: few

cdr3_aa: CASSFREGSREAFF
cdr3_nt: TGTGCCAGCAGCTTTAGAGAGGGCTCGCGTGAAGCTTTCTTT
v_call: TRBV7-2
j_call: TRBJ1-1
d_call: NA
clone_size: NA

cdr3_aa: CSIQGPSGNTIYF
cdr3_nt: TGCAGCATACAGGGCCCCTCTGGAAACACCATATATTTT
v_call: TRBV29-1
j_call: TRBJ1-3
d_call: NA
clone_size: NA

cdr3_aa: CASSYYSPNTEAFF
cdr3_nt: TGTGCCAGCAGTTATTACAGCCCTAACACTGAAGCTTTCTTT
v_call: TRBV6-2/TRBV6-3
j_call: TRBJ1-1
d_call: NA
clone_size: once

cdr3_aa: CASRRTSGGASNEQFF
cdr3_nt: TGCGCCAGCAGGCGGACTAGCGGGGGGGCCTCCAATGAGCAGTTCTTC
v_call: TRBV10-2
j_call: TRBJ2-1
d_call: TRBD2
clone_size: NA

cdr3_aa: CASGFGTGGGDTQYF
cdr3_nt: TGTGCTAGTGGTTTTGGGACAGGGGGCGGAGATACGCAGTATTTT
v_call: TRBV12-5
j_call: TRBJ2-3
d_call: TRBD1
clone_size: NA

cdr3_aa: CASSSLRTASTDTQYF
cdr3_nt: TGCGCCAGCAGCTCCCTTAGGACAGCGAGCACAGATACGCAGTATTTT
v_call: TRBV5-1
j_call: TRBJ2-3
d_call: NA
clone_size: NA